This T cell receptor (beta chain) appears in the sequencing data of a study of PD-L1 blockade in urothelial cancer. Turning to the study itself: Blood analyses occurred 3 weeks (second dose) and 6 weeks post treatment start.

Points from the study as a whole: Expansion of tumor-associated blood clones at 3 weeks was greater in durable-benefit patients.

There are 14 residues in the CDR3. Germline V gene lookup returns CDR1 MNHEY and CDR2 SMNVEV (reference sequence). V was trimmed by 5 bases and J by 4 bases, leaving 12 bases between them. Produced via immunoSEQ multiplex PCR; TCRdb's table is partial and in-frame only. The sample includes tens of thousands of clones, about four fifths of them seen just once. On this clone itself: Its specificity is unknown.

This TCR was sampled from an older man with urothelial cancer. The rearrangement joins TRBV27 to TRBJ1-5, with D unresolved. Specimen: PBMCs, collected around atezolizumab (anti-PD-L1) treatment. The CDR3 protein is CASSLRYSNQPQHF. CDR3 DNA sequence: TGTGCCAGCAGTCTACGTTATTCTAATCAGCCCCAGCATTTT.